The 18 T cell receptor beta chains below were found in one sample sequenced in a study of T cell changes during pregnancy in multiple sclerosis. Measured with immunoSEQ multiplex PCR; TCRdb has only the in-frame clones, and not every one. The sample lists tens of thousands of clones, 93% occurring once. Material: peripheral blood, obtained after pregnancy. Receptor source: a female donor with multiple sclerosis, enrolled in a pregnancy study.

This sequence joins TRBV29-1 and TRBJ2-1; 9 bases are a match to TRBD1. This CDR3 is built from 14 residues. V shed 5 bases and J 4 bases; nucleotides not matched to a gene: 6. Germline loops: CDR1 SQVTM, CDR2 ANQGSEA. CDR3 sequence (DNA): TGCAGCGTTAATAACAGGGGGCTTTACAATGAGCAGTTCTTC. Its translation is CSVNNRGLYNEQFF.

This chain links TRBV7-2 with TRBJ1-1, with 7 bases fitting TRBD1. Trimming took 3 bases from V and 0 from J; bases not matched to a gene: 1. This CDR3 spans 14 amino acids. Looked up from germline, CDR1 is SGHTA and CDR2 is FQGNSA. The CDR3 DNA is TGTGCCAGCAGCTTCAGGGGGATGAACACTGAAGCTTTCTTT. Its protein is CASSFRGMNTEAFF.

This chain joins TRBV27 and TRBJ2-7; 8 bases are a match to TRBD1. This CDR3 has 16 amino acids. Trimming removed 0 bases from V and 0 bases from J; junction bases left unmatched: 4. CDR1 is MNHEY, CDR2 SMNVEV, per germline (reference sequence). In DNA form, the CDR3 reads TGTGCCAGCAGTTTATCTGGGACAGGTTCCTCCTACGAGCAGTACTTC. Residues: CASSLSGTGSSYEQYF.

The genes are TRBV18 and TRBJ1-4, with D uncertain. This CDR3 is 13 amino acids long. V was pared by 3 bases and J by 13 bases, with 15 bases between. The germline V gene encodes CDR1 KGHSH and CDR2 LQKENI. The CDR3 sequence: CASSPVTREGLFF. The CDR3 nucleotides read TGTGCCAGCTCACCGGTAACACGGGAAGGACTGTTTTTT.

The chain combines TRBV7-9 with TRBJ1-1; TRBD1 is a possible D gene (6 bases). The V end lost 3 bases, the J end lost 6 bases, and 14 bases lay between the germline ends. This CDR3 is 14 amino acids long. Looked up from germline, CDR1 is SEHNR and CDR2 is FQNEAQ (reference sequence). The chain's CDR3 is CASSLDTQGPEAFF. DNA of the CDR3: TGTGCCAGCAGCTTGGATACACAGGGACCTGAAGCTTTCTTT.

Written as DNA, the CDR3 is TGTGCCAGCTCACCGACTAGCGGGAGGATGTACAATGAGCAGTTCTTC. This codes for CASSPTSGRMYNEQFF. The chain combines TRBV18 with TRBJ2-1; the match to TRBD2 covers 13 bases. V lost 3 bases and J lost 4; bases outside the gene matches: 3. Germline CDR1 KGHSH, CDR2 LQKENI. This CDR3 has 16 residues. The variable domain in full, with the rest retrieved from reference TRBV18 and TRBJ2-1, is NAGVMQNPRHLVRRRGQEARLRCSPMKGHSHVYWYRQLPEEGLKFMVYLQKENIIDESGMPKERFSAEFPKEGPSILRIQQVVRGDSAAYFCASSPTSGRMYNEQFFGPGTRLTVL.

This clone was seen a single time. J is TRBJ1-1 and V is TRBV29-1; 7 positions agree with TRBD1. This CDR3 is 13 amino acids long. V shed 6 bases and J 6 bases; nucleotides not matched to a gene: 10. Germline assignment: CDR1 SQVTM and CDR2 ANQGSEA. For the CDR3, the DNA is TGCAGCGTAACTGACAGGGTTATTGCTGAAGCTTTCTTT. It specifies CSVTDRVIAEAFF.

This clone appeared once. CDR3 protein: CASSRTQGLGEQFF. CDR3 bases: TGTGCCAGCAGCCGGACTCAGGGGTTGGGTGAGCAGTTCTTC. This rearrangement joins TRBV7-9 to TRBJ2-1, with D possibly matching TRBD1 (6 bases). CDR1 and CDR2 (germline): SEHNR, FQNEAQ (reference sequence). The CDR3 sequence is 14 residues long. V was clipped by 5 bases and J by 9 bases, with 17 bases between them.

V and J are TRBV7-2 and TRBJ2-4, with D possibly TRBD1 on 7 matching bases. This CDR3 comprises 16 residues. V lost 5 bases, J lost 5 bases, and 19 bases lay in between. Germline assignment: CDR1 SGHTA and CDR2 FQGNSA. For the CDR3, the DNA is TGTGCCAGCAGCAACCAGGGGGGCGGGCGGGAAAACATTCAGTACTTC. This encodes CASSNQGGGRENIQYF.

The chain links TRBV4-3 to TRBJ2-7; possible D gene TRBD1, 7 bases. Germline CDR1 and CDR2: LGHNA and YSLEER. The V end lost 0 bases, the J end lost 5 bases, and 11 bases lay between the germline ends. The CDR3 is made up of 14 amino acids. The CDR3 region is CASSQEVRGDEQYF. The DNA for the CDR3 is TGCGCCAGCAGCCAAGAGGTCAGGGGGGACGAGCAGTACTTC.

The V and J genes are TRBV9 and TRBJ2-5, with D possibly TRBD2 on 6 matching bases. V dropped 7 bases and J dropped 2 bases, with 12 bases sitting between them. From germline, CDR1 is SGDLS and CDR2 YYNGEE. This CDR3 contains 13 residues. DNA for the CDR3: TGTGCCAGCGGAAGTGGGACTCAAGAGACCCAGTACTTC. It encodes CASGSGTQETQYF.

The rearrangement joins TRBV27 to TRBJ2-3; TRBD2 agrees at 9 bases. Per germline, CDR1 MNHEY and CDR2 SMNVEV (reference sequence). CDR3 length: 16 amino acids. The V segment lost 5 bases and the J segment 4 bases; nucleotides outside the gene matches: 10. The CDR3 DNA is TGTGCCAGCAGTGCCTTAGCGGGAGTTTGGTCAGATACGCAGTATTTT. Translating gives CASSALAGVWSDTQYF.

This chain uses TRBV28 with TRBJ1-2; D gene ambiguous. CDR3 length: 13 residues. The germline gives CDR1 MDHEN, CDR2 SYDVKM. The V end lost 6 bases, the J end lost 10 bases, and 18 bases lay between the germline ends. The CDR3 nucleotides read TGTGCCAGCAGGTACACAGTTGCCCTGGACTACACCTTC. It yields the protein CASRYTVALDYTF.

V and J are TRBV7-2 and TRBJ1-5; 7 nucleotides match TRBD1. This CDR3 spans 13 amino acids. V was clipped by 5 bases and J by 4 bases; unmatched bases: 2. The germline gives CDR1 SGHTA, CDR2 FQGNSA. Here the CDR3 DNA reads TGTGCCAGCAGCGGGACAGCTAATCAGCCCCAGCATTTT. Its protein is CASSGTANQPQHF.

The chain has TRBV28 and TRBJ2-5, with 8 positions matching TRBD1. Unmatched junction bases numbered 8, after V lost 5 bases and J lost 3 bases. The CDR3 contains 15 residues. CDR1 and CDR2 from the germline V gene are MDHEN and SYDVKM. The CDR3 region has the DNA TGTGCCAGCAGTAACCCAGGGGGCGCGGAAGAGACCCAGTACTTC. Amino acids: CASSNPGGAEETQYF.

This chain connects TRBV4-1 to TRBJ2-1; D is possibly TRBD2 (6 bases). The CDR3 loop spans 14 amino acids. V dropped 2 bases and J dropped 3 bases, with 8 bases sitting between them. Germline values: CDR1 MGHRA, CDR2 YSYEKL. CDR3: CASSQREFYNEQFF. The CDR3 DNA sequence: TGCGCCAGCAGCCAACGGGAGTTCTACAATGAGCAGTTCTTC.

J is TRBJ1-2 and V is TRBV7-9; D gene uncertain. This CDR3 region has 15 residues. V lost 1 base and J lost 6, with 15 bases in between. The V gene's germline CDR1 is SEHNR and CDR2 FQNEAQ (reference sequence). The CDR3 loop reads CASSLGGVNADGYTF. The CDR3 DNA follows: TGTGCCAGCAGCTTAGGGGGAGTGAACGCGGATGGCTACACCTTC.

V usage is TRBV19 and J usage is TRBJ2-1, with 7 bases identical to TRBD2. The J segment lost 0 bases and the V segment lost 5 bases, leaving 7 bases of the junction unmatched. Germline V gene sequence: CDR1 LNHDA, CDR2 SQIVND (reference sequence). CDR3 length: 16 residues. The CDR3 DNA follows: TGTGCCAGTAGTCGGCCTAGCGGAAGCTCCTACAATGAGCAGTTCTTC. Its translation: CASSRPSGSSYNEQFF.